A single sample gave rise to the 4 T cell receptor beta chains below, sequenced in a study of T cell repertoires in cytomegalovirus infection. TCRdb called the reads again in MiXCR, with one record for every CDR3 protein. The data hold tens of thousands of distinct CDR3 sequences, with roughly 18% observed a single time. The antigens these receptors bind are not known. This specimen consisted of CD8+ T cells from cultured PBMCs, obtained from culture after CMV antigen stimulation. Source of these receptors: a human donor in good health (CMV status not recorded). Some clones in this sample may be carry-over from other donors' samples.

This clonotype was counted between two and nine times. The chain uses TRBV7-9 and TRBJ1-1; 7 bases are shared with TRBD1. CDR3 length equals 16 residues. Germline assignment: CDR1 SEHNR and CDR2 FQNEAQ (reference sequence). After removal of 3 bases from V and 0 bases from J, the junction contained 7 bases not matched to a gene. The CDR3 region has the DNA TGTGCCAGCAGCTTCCCGACAGGGCTTATGAACACTGAAGCTTTCTTT. Translation: CASSFPTGLMNTEAFF.

The rearrangement uses TRBV5-1 and TRBJ2-1; D call uncertain. V shed 0 bases and J shed 3 bases, with 7 bases lying between them. The CDR3 length is 14 residues. Germline loops: CDR1 SGHRS, CDR2 YFSETQ. The CDR3 nucleotides are TGCGCCAGCAGCTTGGGTTTAGACTACAATGAGCAGTTCTTC. Protein sequence: CASSLGLDYNEQFF. The full variable domain, in which reference TRBV5-1 and TRBJ2-1 provide the parts outside the CDR3, is KAGVTQTPRYLIKTRGQQVTLSCSPISGHRSVSWYQQTPGQGLQFLFEYFSETQRNKGNFPGRFSGRQFSNSRSEMNVSTLELGDSALYLCASSLGLDYNEQFFGPGTRLTVL.

The chain has TRBV24-1 and TRBJ2-5, with unresolved D. V was trimmed by 2 bases and J by 1 base, leaving 4 bases between them. Germline V gene lookup returns CDR1 KGHDR and CDR2 SFDVKD. This CDR3 region has 13 residues. The chain's CDR3 is CATSDSGQETQYF. In DNA form, the CDR3 reads TGTGCCACCAGTGATTCCGGCCAAGAGACCCAGTACTTC.

This clonotype was recorded many times. The chain combines TRBV7-8 with TRBJ2-7, with 11 bases aligning to TRBD1. Trimming took 6 bases from V and 2 from J; bases not matched to a gene: 9. Germline V gene sequence: CDR1 SGHVS, CDR2 FQNEAQ. The CDR3 spans 16 residues. CDR3 sequence: CASSNTGQGAAYEQYF. CDR3 DNA: TGTGCCAGCAGTAATACCGGACAGGGGGCGGCCTACGAGCAGTACTTC.